The following is a T cell receptor beta chain sequence with its context. Germline lookup yields CDR1 MNHNS and CDR2 SASEGT. The CDR3 is 13 residues long. V lost 6 bases and J lost 3, with 11 bases in between. The data were taken from a study of CD8 T cells in Susac syndrome. RNA amounts of 0.5 to 1 ug underwent reverse transcription with random hexamers. In TCRdb, the immunoSEQ multiplex PCR reads were re-called with MiXCR into one record per CDR3 protein. The sample carries roughly 120,000 distinct CDR3 sequences, less than 95% recorded once. This chain links TRBV6-1 with TRBJ1-1, with unresolved D. Sequenced sample: CD4+ T cells from PBMCs. This receptor was obtained from a human donor with multiple sclerosis. For the CDR3, the DNA is TGTGCCAGCAGGGAATTTCCATACACTGAAGCTTTCTTT. Translated: CASREFPYTEAFF.